This TCR beta chain was captured in a study of T cell responses to AZD1222 COVID-19 vaccine. Study-level findings and limits: Recipients of AZD1222 seropositive at baseline numbered only six or seven. After the peak T cell response, and only then, were repertoires sampled.

Remarks on this clone: Its antigen is undetermined.

The germline V gene has CDR1 MRHNA and CDR2 SNTAGT. V was pared by 3 bases and J by 1 base, with 6 bases between. This CDR3 has 13 amino acids. Profiled with immunoSEQ multiplex PCR; TCRdb holds only in-frame clones, not every one. The sample carries roughly 90,000 clones, around 91% recorded once. This TCR was recovered from an adult who received the AZD1222 COVID-19 vaccine. The rearrangement links TRBV6-4 to TRBJ1-1, with D hard to call. The specimen comprised peripheral blood, sampled 28 days after the second AZD1222 dose. This chain's CDR3 is CASSEWPNTEAFF. DNA for the CDR3: TGTGCCAGCAGTGAGTGGCCGAACACTGAAGCTTTCTTT.